This TCR beta chain was obtained from a study of T cells after yellow fever vaccination. This clonotype was observed a handful of times. TCRdb processed the 5' RACE reads anew with MiXCR; each CDR3 protein has one entry. The sample holds around 590,000 distinct CDR3 sequences, 9% to 15% seen once. This CDR3 has 11 residues. The V end was cut by 7 bases, the J end by 7 bases, with 11 bases between. Per germline, CDR1 MDHEN and CDR2 SYDVKM. The TCR was taken from a man aged 25-45 years who received the YFV17D yellow fever vaccine. This sequence joins TRBV28 and TRBJ2-7; D is unresolved. The sequences come from PBMCs, collected on the day of the yellow fever booster vaccination. This chain's CDR3 is CASTWAREQYF. The CDR3 bases are TGTGCCAGCACCTGGGCTCGGGAGCAGTACTTC.